These 26 T cell receptor beta chains originate from one sample sequenced in a study of OX40 agonist ivuxolimab in advanced cancers. Here immunoSEQ multiplex PCR was the method, and the copy in TCRdb shows in-frame clones only, minus some. The sample has 60,000 to 80,000 clones; approximately 86% are singletons. This specimen consisted of CD4+ or CD8+ T cells sorted from blood, obtained in a trial of the OX40 agonist ivuxolimab. Receptor source: an adult with an advanced solid tumor such as melanoma, head and neck, liver or kidney cancer.

The gene calls are TRBV2 and TRBJ1-2; 7 positions match TRBD1. Per the germline V gene, CDR1 is SNHLY and CDR2 is FYNNEI. Unmatched junction bases numbered 3, after V lost 6 bases and J lost 5 bases. CDR3 size: 12 residues. The CDR3: CASRTGVYGYTF. The CDR3 bases are TGTGCCAGCAGAACAGGGGTGTATGGCTACACCTTC.

This sequence joins TRBV2 and TRBJ1-5; TRBD1 aligns across 7 bases. Germline trimming cut 8 bases from V and 0 bases from J; bases unmatched to any gene: 4. Germline CDR1 SNHLY, CDR2 FYNNEI. This CDR3 has 14 amino acids. The CDR3 region has the DNA TGTGCCAGCCGAGGGACAGCTAGCAATCAGCCCCAGCATTTT. Translation: CASRGTASNQPQHF.

The rearrangement joins TRBV28 to TRBJ2-6, with TRBD1 as a possible D gene (6 bases). V was clipped by 5 bases and J by 0 bases, with 11 bases between them. CDR1 is MDHEN and CDR2 is SYDVKM in the germline V gene. The CDR3 has 16 residues. CDR3 nucleotide sequence: TGTGCCAGCAGTCTTTGGACAGACTCTGGGGCCAACGTCCTGACTTTC. Amino acids: CASSLWTDSGANVLTF.

The V call is TRBV4-3, the J call TRBJ1-1; no firm D call. The CDR3 spans 13 residues. The ends were cut back, 1 base at V and 2 bases at J, with 5 bases in the middle. The germline V gene encodes CDR1 LGHNA and CDR2 YSLEER. The CDR3, as DNA: TGCGCCAGCAGCCAAGGGTCTAACACTGAAGCTTTCTTT. Protein product: CASSQGSNTEAFF.

The chain links TRBV27 to TRBJ2-2; D is unclear. The germline V and J ends were trimmed by 3 bases and 6 bases, with 11 bases remaining between them. In germline, CDR1 is MNHEY, CDR2 SMNVEV (reference sequence). This CDR3 has 14 residues. The chain's CDR3 is CASSFLVLAGELFF. CDR3 coding DNA: TGTGCCAGCAGTTTTCTAGTATTGGCCGGGGAGCTGTTTTTT.

The chain recombines TRBV5-1 with TRBJ1-1; 11 bases line up with TRBD1. Germline trimming cut 4 bases from V and 4 bases from J; bases unmatched to any gene: 3. The germline gives CDR1 SGHRS, CDR2 YFSETQ. The CDR3 is 14 amino acids. CDR3 loop: CASSPGTGGTEAFF. CDR3 nucleotide sequence: TGCGCCAGCAGCCCCGGGACAGGGGGCACTGAAGCTTTCTTT.

In its sample, this clone was seen a few times. V is TRBV4-1 and J is TRBJ1-5, with D perhaps TRBD1 (6 bases). V was trimmed by 4 bases and J by 6 bases, leaving 16 bases between them. The germline V gene encodes CDR1 MGHRA and CDR2 YSYEKL. The CDR3 runs 15 residues. The chain's CDR3 is CASSLVTGIGQPQHF. CDR3 DNA: TGCGCCAGCAGCCTCGTTACAGGGATCGGTCAGCCCCAGCATTTT.

The chain joins TRBV27 to TRBJ2-3, with no clear D. This CDR3 spans 13 amino acids. Trimming removed 3 bases at V and 6 bases at J, with 10 bases between. The V gene's germline CDR1 is MNHEY and CDR2 SMNVEV (reference sequence). Here the CDR3 DNA reads TGTGCCAGCAGTTTGATGTTCCCCGATACGCAGTATTTT. Its protein is CASSLMFPDTQYF.

The gene calls are TRBV6-6 and TRBJ1-1, with D possibly matching TRBD1 (6 bases). The germline V gene encodes CDR1 MNHNY and CDR2 SVGAGI (reference sequence). The CDR3 sequence is 14 residues long. V was trimmed by 6 bases and J by 0 bases, leaving 11 bases between them. The CDR3 protein is CASRRTELNTEAFF. Here the CDR3 DNA reads TGTGCCAGCAGAAGGACAGAATTGAACACTGAAGCTTTCTTT.

The chain uses TRBV5-1 and TRBJ2-1; no reliable D call. The germline V gene has CDR1 SGHRS and CDR2 YFSETQ. Trimming took 0 bases from V and 5 from J, leaving 6 bases between them. CDR3 length: 13 residues. The CDR3 sequence: CASSLGPNNEQFF. In DNA form, the CDR3 reads TGCGCCAGCAGCTTGGGCCCGAACAATGAGCAGTTCTTC.

The rearrangement joins TRBV6-1 to TRBJ1-4, with D possibly matching TRBD1 (6 bases). Germline loops: CDR1 MNHNS, CDR2 SASEGT. Trimming took 2 bases from V and 4 from J, leaving 11 bases between them. The CDR3 is 15 residues long. The CDR3 DNA follows: TGTGCCAGCAGTGAAAGGGGGGACTATAATGAAAAACTGTTTTTT. It specifies CASSERGDYNEKLFF.

V is TRBV9 and J is TRBJ2-7; 9 bases fit TRBD2. This CDR3 comprises 14 residues. V shed 3 bases and J 4 bases; nucleotides not matched to a gene: 5. The V gene's germline CDR1 is SGDLS and CDR2 YYNGEE. The CDR3 DNA sequence: TGTGCCAGCAGCGCCGGGCGGGAGGGTTACGAGCAGTACTTC. The encoded protein is CASSAGREGYEQYF.

This clone showed up just a few times. The genes are TRBV6-5 and TRBJ1-1; unclear D gene. The germline V and J ends were trimmed by 11 bases and 11 bases, with 24 bases remaining between them. The germline gives CDR1 MNHEY, CDR2 SVGAGI. CDR3 length: 13 amino acids. The CDR3 loop is CAVVSGRMFAAFF. The CDR3 DNA sequence: TGTGCCGTTGTTTCTGGCAGAATGTTTGCGGCTTTCTTT.

The chain employs TRBV6-5 and TRBJ2-7; D might be TRBD1 or TRBD2, each matching 5 bases. Per germline, CDR1 MNHEY and CDR2 SVGAGI. V was pared by 6 bases and J by 5 bases, with 11 bases between. The CDR3 spans 12 residues. The CDR3 DNA reads TGTGCCAGCAGCGGGGCTTCCGACGAGCAGTACGTC. Its protein is CASSGASDEQYV.

V usage is TRBV7-9 and J usage is TRBJ2-1, with D perhaps matching TRBD1 (6 bases). The CDR3 loop spans 13 amino acids. Germline V gives CDR1 SEHNR, CDR2 FQNEAQ (reference sequence). V dropped 4 bases and J dropped 7 bases, with 11 bases sitting between them. CDR3 nucleotide sequence: TGTGCCAGCAGCTCAAACCAGGGGAATGAGCAGTTCTTC. Its protein product is CASSSNQGNEQFF.

The chain couples TRBV7-2 to TRBJ2-2; 7 bases align to TRBD2. The V gene end was trimmed by 3 bases and the J gene end by 5 bases; junction bases not matched to a gene: 6. The germline CDR1 and CDR2 sequences are SGHTA and FQGNSA. The CDR3 is 15 residues long. The CDR3 coding sequence is TGTGCCAGCAGCTTCGCGGGAGTCGGGACCGGGGAGCTGTTTTTT. Encoded protein: CASSFAGVGTGELFF. The full variable domain, with the rest looked up from reference TRBV7-2 and TRBJ2-2, is GAGVSQSPSNKVTEKGKDVELRCDPISGHTALYWYRQSLGQGLEFLIYFQGNSAPDKSGLPSDRFSAERTGGSVSTLTIQRTQQEDSAVYLCASSFAGVGTGELFFGEGSRLTVL.

The rearrangement uses TRBV5-4 and TRBJ2-3; weak D call: TRBD1 (6 bases). Trimming pared 4 bases from V and 2 bases from J, leaving 14 bases between. The CDR3 sequence is 15 residues long. Germline lookup yields CDR1 SGHNT and CDR2 YYREEE (reference sequence). Written as DNA, the CDR3 is TGTGCCAGCAGCACCAGCGAGGGGGTCACAGATACGCAGTATTTT. Translated, it gives CASSTSEGVTDTQYF.

The genes are TRBV27 and TRBJ2-6, with D perhaps matching TRBD1 (7 bases). From germline, CDR1 is MNHEY and CDR2 SMNVEV (reference sequence). V was trimmed by 9 bases and J by 4 bases, leaving 13 bases between them. This CDR3 comprises 14 residues. The CDR3 nucleotides are TGTGCCAGGCCGGAGGGGGCCGGGGCCAACGTCCTGACTTTC. This gives the protein CARPEGAGANVLTF.

The V gene is TRBV20-1, the J gene TRBJ2-2; no firm D call. Germline lookup yields CDR1 DFQATT and CDR2 SNEGSKA (reference sequence). Trimming pared 0 bases from V and 12 bases from J, leaving 8 bases between. This CDR3 spans 11 amino acids. This chain's CDR3 is CSARERTKLFF. The CDR3, as DNA: TGCAGTGCTAGAGAACGAACAAAGCTGTTTTTT.

This clone occurred once. The chain couples TRBV6-4 to TRBJ2-3, with a weak D call TRBD2 (5 bases). Between the trimmed V and J ends, which lost 0 bases and 0 bases, there was a span of 13 bases. This CDR3 contains 17 residues. CDR1 and CDR2 (germline): MRHNA, SNTAGT. The CDR3, as DNA: TGTGCCAGCAGTGACTCTGGACTTGAAGTGAGCACAGATACGCAGTATTTT. This translates into CASSDSGLEVSTDTQYF.

This clone appeared once. The chain has TRBV28 and TRBJ2-1, with 9 bases that match TRBD2. The CDR3 spans 16 residues. Germline V CDR1 and CDR2: MDHEN, SYDVKM. Losses at the gene ends were 10 bases for V and 4 bases for J; bases not matched to a gene: 14. The CDR3 DNA sequence: TGTGCCACGCAAGCAAATAGCGGGAGAACTTACAATGAGCAGTTCTTC. Its translation: CATQANSGRTYNEQFF.

The V gene is TRBV7-9, the J gene TRBJ2-5; D call uncertain. Germline lookup yields CDR1 SEHNR and CDR2 FQNEAQ (reference sequence). This CDR3 contains 12 residues. Trimming left V 5 bases short and J 5 bases short, with 9 bases between. CDR3 loop: CASSPAFETQYF. Written as DNA, the CDR3 is TGTGCCAGCAGCCCTGCTTTTGAGACCCAGTACTTC.

V is TRBV2 and J is TRBJ1-3, with D hard to call. Germline assignment: CDR1 SNHLY and CDR2 FYNNEI. The ends were cut back, 10 bases at V and 0 bases at J, with 10 bases in the middle. The CDR3 is made up of 13 amino acids. The CDR3 nucleotides read TGTGCCACCTTGCCGAGCTCTGGAAACACCATATATTTT. This translates into CATLPSSGNTIYF.

J is TRBJ2-2 and V is TRBV7-2; D unresolved. V was shortened by 2 bases and J by 1 base, with 5 bases between the two germline ends. Germline CDR1 SGHTA, CDR2 FQGNSA. The length of the CDR3 is 14 residues. The CDR3 bases are TGTGCCAGCAGCTTATCAGGGAACACCGGGGAGCTGTTTTTT. Residues: CASSLSGNTGELFF.

The V and J genes are TRBV28 and TRBJ2-2; TRBD1 matches at 7 bases. The germline CDR1 and CDR2 sequences are MDHEN and SYDVKM. J was trimmed by 5 bases and V by 7 bases; bases with no gene match: 13. The CDR3 loop spans 16 amino acids. The DNA of the CDR3 is TGTGCCAGCAAAACCGACAGGGTCGCGAGGACCGGGGAGCTGTTTTTT. As protein: CASKTDRVARTGELFF.

V is TRBV28 and J is TRBJ1-5; D call uncertain. The CDR3 is made up of 16 amino acids. The germline V and J ends were trimmed by 0 bases and 0 bases, with 9 bases remaining between them. Germline V gives CDR1 MDHEN, CDR2 SYDVKM. CDR3 sequence reads: CASSLWAGNSNQPQHF. In DNA, the CDR3 is TGTGCCAGCAGTTTATGGGCAGGAAATAGCAATCAGCCCCAGCATTTT.